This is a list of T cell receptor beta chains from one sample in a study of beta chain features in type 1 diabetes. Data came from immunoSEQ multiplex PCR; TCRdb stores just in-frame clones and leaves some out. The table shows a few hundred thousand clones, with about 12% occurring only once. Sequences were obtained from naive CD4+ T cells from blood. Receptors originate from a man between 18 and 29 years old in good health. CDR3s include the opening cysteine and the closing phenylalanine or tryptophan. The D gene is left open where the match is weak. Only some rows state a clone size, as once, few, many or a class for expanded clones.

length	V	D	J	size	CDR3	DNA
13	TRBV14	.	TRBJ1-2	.	CASSQGRNYGYTF	TGTGCCAGCAGCCAGGGGAGGAACTATGGCTACACCTTC
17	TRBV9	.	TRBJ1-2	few	CASSVAMTENSWYGYTF	TGTGCCAGCAGCGTAGCTATGACAGAAAACTCCTGGTATGGCTACACCTTC
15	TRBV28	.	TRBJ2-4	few	CASSTGAIAKNIQYF	TGTGCCAGCAGCACTGGGGCTATAGCCAAAAACATTCAGTACTTC
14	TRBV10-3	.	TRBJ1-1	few	CAISELAENTEAFF	TGTGCCATCAGTGAATTGGCAGAGAACACTGAAGCTTTCTTT
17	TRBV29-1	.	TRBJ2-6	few	CSVEEGQSISGANVLTF	TGCAGCGTTGAGGAGGGACAGTCAATCTCTGGGGCCAACGTCCTGACTTTC
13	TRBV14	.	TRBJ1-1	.	CASSQARDRGAFF	TGTGCCAGCAGCCAGGCCCGGGATCGGGGAGCTTTCTTT
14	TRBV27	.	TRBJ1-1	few	CASSRRGGQAAAFF	TGTGCCAGCAGTCGAAGGGGCGGCCAGGCTGCAGCTTTCTTT
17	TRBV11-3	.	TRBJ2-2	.	CASSLSARTDTTGELFF	TGTGCCAGCAGCTTATCGGCGCGGACAGATACCACCGGGGAGCTGTTTTTT
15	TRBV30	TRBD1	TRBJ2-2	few	CAWSRRTGGTGELFF	TGTGCCTGGAGTCGGCGGACAGGGGGAACCGGGGAGCTGTTTTTT
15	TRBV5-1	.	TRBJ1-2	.	CASSLSGPDNYGYTF	TGCGCCAGCAGCTTATCTGGGCCAGATAACTATGGCTACACCTTC
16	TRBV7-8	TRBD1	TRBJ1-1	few	CASRRDRGELNTEAFF	TGTGCCAGCAGGCGGGACAGGGGCGAACTAAACACTGAAGCTTTCTTT
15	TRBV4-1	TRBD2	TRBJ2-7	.	CASSRRTSVHYEQYF	TGCGCCAGCAGCCGGAGGACTAGCGTACACTACGAGCAGTACTTC
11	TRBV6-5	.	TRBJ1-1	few	CASGGRGAAFF	TGTGCCAGCGGGGGGAGGGGCGCGGCTTTCTTT
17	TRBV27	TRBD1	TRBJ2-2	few	CASRPTTGDRTAGELFF	TGTGCCAGCAGACCGACTACAGGGGACCGAACGGCCGGGGAGCTGTTTTTT